The next 18 T cell receptor beta chains were all read from a single sample in a study of STAT5B mutations in CD4+ large granular lymphocyte leukemia (dated by TCRdb to between 2021 and 2024). Library preparation employed the immunoSEQ multiplex PCR assay. Imported from immuneACCESS, the table was reduced by TCRdb to in-frame sequences with V and J called. These copies leave out some clones; in studies compared against another copy, an unresolved V gene accounts for under half, and the cause of the remainder is not known. This sample is represented by fewer than 35,000 clones; about 91% of them were singletons. Of the sample, approximately 0.97% falls within the top ten clones. The sample was CD4+ T cells from blood buffy coats. The source of these receptors is a human donor in good health.

This clone was seen a handful of times. The chain recombines TRBV10-2 with TRBJ1-5; D not certain. Germline V CDR1 and CDR2: WSHSY, SAAADI. This CDR3 has 16 residues. Trimming removed 6 bases at V and 0 bases at J, with 15 bases between. The CDR3: CASSAGRPYSNQPQHF. In DNA, the CDR3 is TGCGCCAGCAGCGCCGGACGCCCTTATAGCAATCAGCCCCAGCATTTT.

The CDR3 nucleotides read TGTGCCAGCAGTTCCTTGGCGGGAGCCTACAATGAGCAGTTCTTC. Encoded protein: CASSSLAGAYNEQFF. The rearrangement links TRBV6-5 to TRBJ2-1; TRBD2 matches at 7 bases. Trimming took 4 bases from V and 2 from J; bases not matched to a gene: 5. The CDR3 is 15 residues long. CDR1 and CDR2 (germline): MNHEY, SVGAGI.

V is TRBV27 and J is TRBJ2-7; 8 bases are a match to TRBD2. The CDR3 is 14 residues long. V shed 10 bases and J 2 bases; nucleotides not matched to a gene: 10. Germline V CDR1 and CDR2: MNHEY, SMNVEV (reference sequence). CDR3 DNA sequence: TGTGCCACCAATCGAGCGGGAGCCACCTACGAGCAGTACTTC. It specifies CATNRAGATYEQYF.

This chain joins TRBV28 and TRBJ1-1; 8 bases line up with TRBD1. CDR3 size: 16 residues. V shed 7 bases and J 1 base; nucleotides not matched to a gene: 11. Germline lookup yields CDR1 MDHEN and CDR2 SYDVKM. The CDR3 DNA sequence: TGTGCCAGCACCAGTCCCGGGACAGGACAGAACACTGAAGCTTTCTTT. It encodes CASTSPGTGQNTEAFF. Full variable domain (missing parts from reference TRBV28 and TRBJ1-1): DVKVTQSSRYLVKRTGEKVFLECVQDMDHENMFWYRQDPGLGLRLIYFSYDVKMKEKGDIPEGYSVSREKKERFSLILESASTNQTSMYLCASTSPGTGQNTEAFFGQGTRLTVV.

The V call is TRBV5-4, the J call TRBJ2-3; D is undetermined. This CDR3 has 15 amino acids. Germline V CDR1 and CDR2: SGHNT, YYREEE (reference sequence). The V and J ends lost 3 bases and 1 base respectively, with 12 bases between them. The CDR3 bases are TGTGCCAGCAGCTCCGATTCTGGACGCACAGATACGCAGTATTTT. Translation gives CASSSDSGRTDTQYF.

V usage is TRBV4-3 and J usage is TRBJ2-5; unclear D gene. The germline V and J ends were trimmed by 0 bases and 1 base, with 6 bases remaining between them. Germline V gene lookup returns CDR1 LGHNA and CDR2 YSLEER. This CDR3 region has 14 residues. For the CDR3, the DNA is TGCGCCAGCAGCCAAGATCGGTTCCAAGAGACCCAGTACTTC. Its protein is CASSQDRFQETQYF.

CDR3 DNA sequence: TGTGCCAGCAGCCTACGAATCAGCGGGGACTCTAGCACAGATACGCAGTATTTT. Translation: CASSLRISGDSSTDTQYF. The chain links TRBV4-2 to TRBJ2-3; 7 bases line up with TRBD2. Germline CDR1 reads LGHNA; CDR2 reads YNFKEQ. The ends lost 4 bases at V and 0 bases at J; junction bases unmatched: 13. This CDR3 has 18 amino acids.

The V call is TRBV11-2, the J call TRBJ1-2; no definite D call. Per the germline V gene, CDR1 is SGHAT and CDR2 is FQNNGV. CDR3 length: 14 amino acids. Trimming removed 4 bases from V and 8 bases from J, with 17 bases in between. Written as DNA, the CDR3 is TGTGCCAGCAGCTCCCTCCGCGGCGCGGGGGGCTACACCTTC. Its translation is CASSSLRGAGGYTF.

The CDR3 loop reads CASGVLGLLNGGTQYF. CDR3 nucleotide sequence: TGTGCTAGTGGGGTACTAGGCCTCTTGAACGGTGGTACGCAGTATTTT. The chain carries TRBV12-5 and TRBJ2-3, with D possibly matching TRBD2 (5 bases). V was trimmed by 6 bases and J by 8 bases, leaving 24 bases between them. Germline V lookup: CDR1 LGHNT, CDR2 FRNRAP. This CDR3 contains 16 residues.

The chain uses TRBV7-6 and TRBJ1-2, with unresolved D. The CDR3 runs to 14 residues. V was pared by 1 base and J by 7 bases, with 13 bases between. Germline CDR1 SGHVS, CDR2 FNYEAQ. The CDR3 loop reads CASSLGPPGAGYTF. For the CDR3, the DNA is TGTGCCAGCAGCTTAGGGCCTCCGGGTGCTGGCTACACCTTC.

The genes are TRBV5-1 and TRBJ1-1; D gene unclear. Germline V lookup: CDR1 SGHRS, CDR2 YFSETQ. The ends were cut back, 0 bases at V and 5 bases at J, with 2 bases in the middle. The CDR3 runs 11 residues. The chain's CDR3 is CASSLDTEAFF. The CDR3 DNA is TGCGCCAGCAGCTTGGATACTGAAGCTTTCTTT.

The chain links TRBV27 to TRBJ1-1; TRBD1 matches 10 bases. After removal of 7 bases from V and 5 bases from J, the junction contained 10 bases not matched to a gene. The CDR3 loop spans 15 amino acids. Germline assignment: CDR1 MNHEY and CDR2 SMNVEV (reference sequence). CDR3 sequence reads: CASKKTGGRTTEAFF. The CDR3 DNA follows: TGTGCCAGCAAAAAGACAGGGGGCCGGACAACTGAAGCTTTCTTT.

This sequence joins TRBV2 and TRBJ2-2, with TRBD2 identical over 12 bases. Germline V lookup: CDR1 SNHLY, CDR2 FYNNEI. The V gene end was trimmed by 7 bases and the J gene end by 7 bases; junction bases not matched to a gene: 10. This CDR3 has 16 residues. This CDR3 reads CASIRWTSGAHGELFF. CDR3 DNA sequence: TGTGCCAGCATCCGTTGGACTAGCGGGGCCCACGGGGAGCTGTTTTTT.

This clone has just one count. A read error may account for a junction end that differs from germline. The V call is TRBV15, the J call TRBJ1-5; D perhaps matches TRBD1 (5 bases). In germline, CDR1 is LNHNV, CDR2 YYDKDF (reference sequence). There are 14 residues in the CDR3. CDR3 coding DNA: TGTGCCACCAGCATCCGGGACCACAATCGGCCCCAGCATTTT. This gives the protein CATSIRDHNRPQHF. The variable domain in full, completed from reference TRBV15 and TRBJ1-5, reads DAMVIQNPRYQVTQFGKPVTLSCSQTLNHNVMYWYQQKSSQAPKLLFHYYDKDFNNEADTPDNFQSRRPNTSFCFLDIRSPGLGDTAMYLCATSIRDHNRPQHFGDGTRLSIL.

This chain uses TRBV7-7 with TRBJ1-2, with D perhaps TRBD1 (5 bases). V shed 5 bases and J shed 8 bases, with 18 bases lying between them. CDR1 SSHAT and CDR2 FNYEAQ come from the germline V gene (reference sequence). This CDR3 region has 14 residues. CDR3: CASSPWDARYGYTF. CDR3 coding DNA: TGTGCCAGCAGCCCCTGGGACGCCCGCTACGGCTACACCTTC. Looking up the rest from reference TRBV7-7 and TRBJ1-2 gives the full variable domain: GAGVSQSPRYKVTKRGQDVTLRCDPISSHATLYWYQQALGQGPEFLTYFNYEAQPDKSGLPSDRFSAERPEGSISTLTIQRTEQRDSAMYRCASSPWDARYGYTFGSGTRLTVV.

This sequence joins TRBV28 and TRBJ2-7; D possibly corresponds to TRBD2 (5 bases). The CDR3 extends over 14 amino acids. Trimming shortened V by 3 bases and J by 2 bases, and 11 bases separated the two germline ends. Germline lookup yields CDR1 MDHEN and CDR2 SYDVKM. The CDR3 sequence: CASSFRGETYEQYF. The CDR3 DNA reads TGTGCCAGCAGTTTCCGGGGAGAAACCTACGAGCAGTACTTC.

This clone appeared a single time. DNA for the CDR3: TGTGCCTGGAGTAAGGAAGGGCCCCAGCATTTT. Amino acid sequence: CAWSKEGPQHF. The chain employs TRBV30 and TRBJ1-5; D remains ambiguous. This CDR3 contains 11 residues. Per germline, CDR1 GTSNPN and CDR2 SVGIG (reference sequence). The V and J ends lost 2 bases and 9 bases respectively, with 8 bases between them.

This chain links TRBV5-4 with TRBJ2-4; unclear D gene. The CDR3 runs 18 residues. Germline V gene data show CDR1 as SGHNT and CDR2 as YYREEE (reference sequence). V lost 4 bases, J lost 0 bases, and 20 bases lay in between. The CDR3 protein is CASSGPVDGTLAKNIQYF. The DNA for the CDR3 is TGTGCCAGCAGCGGCCCTGTAGACGGAACCTTAGCCAAAAACATTCAGTACTTC.